This TCR beta chain originates from a study of T cell responses to AZD1222 COVID-19 vaccine. The method was immunoSEQ multiplex PCR; TCRdb's version includes in-frame clones alone and lacks a portion of them. Counted here are over 150,000 clones, 88% occurring once; the ten biggest clones make up around 3%. In germline, CDR1 is LGHDT, CDR2 YNNKEL (reference sequence). V was cut by 5 bases and J by 8 bases, with 9 bases left in between. The CDR3 consists of 11 residues. The sequence came from an adult in good health. Specimen: peripheral blood, collected on day 0 of AZD1222 vaccination. The chain is built from TRBV3-1 (or the pseudogene TRBV3-2) and TRBJ1-2; the D is unclear. Here the CDR3 reads CASSEGRGYTF. The DNA of the CDR3 is TGTGCCAGCAGCGAGGGAAGGGGCTACACCTTC.